A selection of T cell receptor beta chains follows, all from one sample in a study of blood T cell repertoires in COVID-19. Profiled with immunoSEQ multiplex PCR; TCRdb holds only in-frame clones, not every one. Of roughly 500,000 clones in the sample, less than 90% were seen once. Sequenced material: PBMCs or T cells enriched from blood (not recorded which). The receptors derive from a woman aged 60-75 years who had recovered from COVID-19. Each CDR3 is given with its conserved first and last residue. The order of the fields is V gene, clone size, D gene, J gene, CDR3 DNA, CDR3 protein. The D gene is left open where the match is weak. Not every row has a clone size; where given, it reads once, few, many or a size class.

v_call: TRBV5-1; clone_size: once; d_call: NA; j_call: TRBJ1-2; cdr3_nt: TGCGCCAGCAGCTTGGCGGGAGAGAGCTATGGCTACACCTTC; cdr3_aa: CASSLAGESYGYTF
v_call: TRBV5-1; clone_size: NA; d_call: NA; j_call: TRBJ2-6; cdr3_nt: TGCGCCAGCAGCTTGGATACGGTGTACAACGTCCTGACTTTC; cdr3_aa: CASSLDTVYNVLTF
v_call: TRBV15; clone_size: NA; d_call: NA; j_call: TRBJ1-1; cdr3_nt: TGTGCCACCAGGGAAGGGGTGAACACTGAAGCTTTCTTT; cdr3_aa: CATREGVNTEAFF
v_call: TRBV7-2; clone_size: NA; d_call: TRBD1; j_call: TRBJ2-7; cdr3_nt: TGTGCCAGCAGTCGGACAGGTACGAGCTCCTACGAGCAGTACTTC; cdr3_aa: CASSRTGTSSYEQYF
v_call: TRBV10-3; clone_size: once; d_call: NA; j_call: TRBJ2-5; cdr3_nt: TGTGCCGCCGGGGGAGAGACCCAGTACTTC; cdr3_aa: CAAGGETQYF
v_call: TRBV10-3; clone_size: NA; d_call: TRBD1; j_call: TRBJ1-6; cdr3_nt: TGTGCCACCCTGGGACAGGGTTCACCCCTCCACTTT; cdr3_aa: CATLGQGSPLHF
v_call: TRBV5-1; clone_size: NA; d_call: NA; j_call: TRBJ2-3; cdr3_nt: TGCGCCAGCAGCCTAGAAGATCCTAGCACAGATACGCAGTATTTT; cdr3_aa: CASSLEDPSTDTQYF
v_call: TRBV7-8; clone_size: NA; d_call: NA; j_call: TRBJ1-5; cdr3_nt: TGTGCCAGCAGCTTAGATCAGGCTCAGCCCCAGCATTTT; cdr3_aa: CASSLDQAQPQHF
v_call: TRBV11-3; clone_size: NA; d_call: NA; j_call: TRBJ1-2; cdr3_nt: TGTGCCAGCAGCAAGGGACACTTCTTTGGCTACACCTTC; cdr3_aa: CASSKGHFFGYTF
v_call: TRBV4-1; clone_size: few; d_call: TRBD1; j_call: TRBJ1-5; cdr3_nt: TGCGCCAGCAGCCCGGGACAGGGGGTTTGGCCCCAGCATTTT; cdr3_aa: CASSPGQGVWPQHF
v_call: TRBV28; clone_size: NA; d_call: TRBD1; j_call: TRBJ1-5; cdr3_nt: TGTGCCAGCAGACCTAACAGGGGGCATCAGCCCCAGCATTTT; cdr3_aa: CASRPNRGHQPQHF
v_call: TRBV29-1; clone_size: NA; d_call: TRBD2; j_call: TRBJ2-4; cdr3_nt: TGCAGCGTCGTACTAGCGGGGCCGTCGGATCAGTACTTC; cdr3_aa: CSVVLAGPSDQYF
v_call: TRBV27; clone_size: NA; d_call: NA; j_call: TRBJ1-2; cdr3_nt: TGTGCCAGCAGTTTATCCGCCCCTATGGGGAGCTATGGCTACACCTTC; cdr3_aa: CASSLSAPMGSYGYTF
v_call: TRBV19; clone_size: NA; d_call: TRBD1; j_call: TRBJ2-7; cdr3_nt: TGTGCCAGTATGGACGGACAGGGGTCCTACGAGCAGTACTTC; cdr3_aa: CASMDGQGSYEQYF
v_call: TRBV19; clone_size: NA; d_call: TRBD2; j_call: TRBJ2-5; cdr3_nt: TGTGCCAGTAGTATTCTAGCGGGAAGACAAGAGACCCAGTACTTC; cdr3_aa: CASSILAGRQETQYF
v_call: TRBV24-1; clone_size: NA; d_call: NA; j_call: TRBJ1-5; cdr3_nt: TGTGCCACCAGTGGAAGGGGTGTCAATCAGCCCCAGCATTTT; cdr3_aa: CATSGRGVNQPQHF